Following are 26 T cell receptor beta chains from one sample sequenced in a study of blood T cell repertoires in COVID-19. Measured with immunoSEQ multiplex PCR; TCRdb has only the in-frame clones, and not every one. The sample consists of 190,000 or so clones, roughly 87% of them appearing once. The sequencing input was PBMCs or T cells enriched from blood (not recorded which). Receptors were obtained from a woman in her 30s who had recovered from COVID-19.

The chain recombines TRBV6-4 with TRBJ1-4; 9 bases are a match to TRBD1. This CDR3 is built from 15 residues. Trimming removed 6 bases from V and 6 bases from J; junction bases left unmatched: 8. Germline-derived CDR1 and CDR2 are MRHNA and SNTAGT. The chain's CDR3 is CASRRTGDLDEKLFF. CDR3 DNA sequence: TGTGCCAGCAGGCGGACAGGGGATTTGGATGAAAAACTGTTTTTT.

V gene TRBV7-2 combines with J gene TRBJ1-2; 8 bases match TRBD1. V was pared by 2 bases and J by 6 bases, with 5 bases of the junction left unmatched. Germline V gene data show CDR1 as SGHTA and CDR2 as FQGNSA. The CDR3 is 14 residues long. The CDR3 here is CASSLTDRGHGYTF. The CDR3 nucleotides read TGTGCCAGCAGCTTAACTGACAGGGGTCATGGCTACACCTTC.

This clone has a handful of counts. The gene calls are TRBV28 and TRBJ1-1; no firm D call. Germline CDR1 MDHEN, CDR2 SYDVKM. Trimming cost V 3 bases and J 0 bases, with 11 bases left between them. The CDR3 runs to 15 residues. CDR3 in DNA: TGTGCCAGCAGTTTGGGCAGGCCTTTGAACACTGAAGCTTTCTTT. This sequence encodes CASSLGRPLNTEAFF.

V gene TRBV5-4 combines with J gene TRBJ2-3; 7 positions agree with TRBD1. Germline values: CDR1 SGHNT, CDR2 YYREEE (reference sequence). CDR3 length equals 13 residues. Trimming took 4 bases from V and 6 from J; bases not matched to a gene: 5. This CDR3 is CASSTDREDTQYF. CDR3 coding DNA: TGTGCCAGCAGCACCGACAGGGAGGATACGCAGTATTTT. The variable domain in full, completed from reference TRBV5-4 and TRBJ2-3, reads ETGVTQSPTHLIKTRGQQVTLRCSSQSGHNTVSWYQQALGQGPQFIFQYYREEENGRGNFPPRFSGLQFPNYSSELNVNALELDDSALYLCASSTDREDTQYFGPGTRLTVL.

This sequence joins TRBV29-1 and TRBJ1-3, with D perhaps matching TRBD1 (6 bases). V was pared by 4 bases and J by 0 bases, with 13 bases between. Germline values: CDR1 SQVTM, CDR2 ANQGSEA. The CDR3 runs to 15 residues. CDR3 in amino acids: CSVAGERISGNTIYF. The CDR3 DNA sequence: TGCAGCGTTGCAGGGGAAAGAATCTCTGGAAACACCATATATTTT.

J is TRBJ2-7 and V is TRBV11-3, with 8 bases that match TRBD1. This CDR3 region has 15 residues. Germline V gives CDR1 SGHNT, CDR2 YENEEA. V lost 5 bases, J lost 2 bases, and 8 bases stayed unmatched. DNA of the CDR3: TGTGCCAGCAGCCAAGACAGGGGAACCCCCTACGAGCAGTACTTC. Its protein is CASSQDRGTPYEQYF.

This clone came up a few times. This chain joins TRBV9 and TRBJ1-3, with a tentative D call TRBD1 (5 bases). Trimming left V 4 bases short and J 0 bases short, with 11 bases between. The CDR3 length is 15 residues. Germline V gene lookup returns CDR1 SGDLS and CDR2 YYNGEE. The CDR3 here is CASSPWQGSGNTIYF. CDR3 nucleotide sequence: TGTGCCAGCAGCCCTTGGCAGGGCTCTGGAAACACCATATATTTT.

This clone was observed once. V gene TRBV15 combines with J gene TRBJ1-5, with a weak D call TRBD1 (5 bases). Looked up from germline, CDR1 is LNHNV and CDR2 is YYDKDF (reference sequence). Trimming left V 8 bases short and J 4 bases short, with 9 bases between. The CDR3 has 12 residues. The CDR3 region has the DNA TGTGCCACCGGGGGGTTGAATCAGCCCCAGCATTTT. This translates into CATGGLNQPQHF. Full variable domain (outside the CDR3, taken from reference TRBV15 and TRBJ1-5): DAMVIQNPRYQVTQFGKPVTLSCSQTLNHNVMYWYQQKSSQAPKLLFHYYDKDFNNEADTPDNFQSRRPNTSFCFLDIRSPGLGDTAMYLCATGGLNQPQHFGDGTRLSIL.

The V and J genes are TRBV7-8 and TRBJ2-1; 12 nucleotides align to TRBD2. The V gene end was trimmed by 3 bases and the J gene end by 8 bases; junction bases not matched to a gene: 8. CDR3 length: 16 residues. Germline loops: CDR1 SGHVS, CDR2 FQNEAQ. The CDR3 spells CASSFHGTSGYDEQFF. The CDR3 nucleotides are TGTGCCAGCAGCTTCCACGGGACTAGCGGGTATGATGAGCAGTTCTTC.

About this clone itself: The sample carries other DNA sequences with the same CDR3. The chain couples TRBV9 to TRBJ1-1; D remains unclear. The CDR3 spans 14 residues. V was pared by 0 bases and J by 4 bases, with 10 bases between. The germline V gene encodes CDR1 SGDLS and CDR2 YYNGEE. The CDR3: CASSVGGVGTEAFF. As DNA, the CDR3 is TGTGCCAGCAGCGTAGGGGGAGTCGGCACTGAAGCTTTCTTT.

This clone was counted a single time. The chain is built from TRBV11-3 and TRBJ2-5, with TRBD2 matching 11 bases. Germline V CDR1 and CDR2: SGHNT, YENEEA. This CDR3 contains 16 residues. V was clipped by 5 bases and J by 1 base; unmatched bases: 6. The CDR3, as DNA: TGTGCCAGCAGCGTGGGGACTAGCGGACCCCAAGAGACCCAGTACTTC. Residues: CASSVGTSGPQETQYF.

This chain joins TRBV2 and TRBJ1-2; 10 bases are a match to TRBD1. V was pared by 4 bases and J by 4 bases, with 3 bases of the junction left unmatched. The CDR3 consists of 14 residues. Germline values: CDR1 SNHLY, CDR2 FYNNEI. The CDR3: CASSGDRGLYGYTF. CDR3 bases: TGTGCCAGCAGTGGTGACAGGGGGCTCTATGGCTACACCTTC.

J is TRBJ1-5 and V is TRBV6-1; D gene unclear. CDR3 length: 12 residues. CDR1 MNHNS and CDR2 SASEGT come from the germline V gene. Trimming removed 1 base from V and 10 bases from J, with 8 bases in between. The CDR3 sequence: CASSEGGRPQHF. CDR3 coding DNA: TGTGCCAGCAGTGAAGGTGGCCGCCCCCAGCATTTT.

The J gene is TRBJ2-1, the V gene TRBV10-3; TRBD2 matches 9 bases. CDR1 is ENHRY, CDR2 SYGVKD, per germline. The CDR3 covers 12 residues. Trimming took 9 bases from V and 7 from J; bases not matched to a gene: 4. The CDR3 nucleotides read TGTGCCATTAGCGGGGGAAGAAATGAGCAGTTCTTC. Amino acids: CAISGGRNEQFF.

The chain recombines TRBV5-1 with TRBJ1-5; D might be TRBD1 (5 bases). The length of the CDR3 is 14 residues. Germline CDR1 SGHRS, CDR2 YFSETQ. V was shortened by 0 bases and J by 4 bases, with 8 bases between the two germline ends. CDR3 sequence (DNA): TGCGCCAGCAGCTTGGCCGGGGGGAATCAGCCCCAGCATTTT. Amino acid sequence: CASSLAGGNQPQHF.

The chain has TRBV7-6 and TRBJ2-2; D is perhaps TRBD1 (5 bases). The CDR3 spans 16 residues. CDR1 is SGHVS and CDR2 is FNYEAQ in the germline V gene. Trimming removed 3 bases at V and 5 bases at J, with 16 bases between. This CDR3 reads CASSFSSGFDTGELFF. In DNA form, the CDR3 reads TGTGCCAGCAGCTTCTCATCAGGGTTTGATACCGGGGAGCTGTTTTTT.

The V gene is TRBV2, the J gene TRBJ2-2; 7 bases align to TRBD1. CDR3 size: 13 residues. Germline CDR1 and CDR2: SNHLY and FYNNEI. V was pared by 8 bases and J by 5 bases, with 5 bases of the junction left unmatched. CDR3 sequence reads: CASGTEATGELFF. The CDR3 DNA reads as TGTGCCAGCGGGACAGAAGCGACCGGGGAGCTGTTTTTT.

The V and J genes are TRBV7-9 and TRBJ2-3; TRBD2 is a possible D gene (5 bases). Germline V gene sequence: CDR1 SEHNR, CDR2 FQNEAQ (reference sequence). This CDR3 has 13 residues. V shed 0 bases and J shed 7 bases, with 8 bases lying between them. CDR3 residues: CASSLALAHTQYF. The CDR3, as DNA: TGTGCCAGCAGCTTAGCGCTAGCTCATACGCAGTATTTT.

The rearrangement joins TRBV4-3 to TRBJ1-2, with 7 bases lining up with TRBD1. The junction had 7 bases not matched to a gene; V was cut back by 2 bases and J by 7 bases. The CDR3 is 14 residues long. The germline V gene has CDR1 LGHNA and CDR2 YSLEER. DNA for the CDR3: TGCGCCAGCAGCCAATACGAGGGGGCGCGTGGCTACACCTTC. This gives the protein CASSQYEGARGYTF.

This clone came up once. The chain uses TRBV7-9 and TRBJ2-3, with 14 bases fitting TRBD2. Trimming cost V 5 bases and J 4 bases; bases outside gene matches: 5. This CDR3 is built from 16 residues. CDR1 and CDR2 from the germline V gene are SEHNR and FQNEAQ (reference sequence). CDR3 coding DNA: TGTGCCAGCAGCCAGACTAGCGGGGGGGCCCCAGATACGCAGTATTTT. Translation gives CASSQTSGGAPDTQYF.

The V gene is TRBV9, the J gene TRBJ1-1; the D is unclear. V was shortened by 4 bases and J by 1 base, with 23 bases between the two germline ends. Germline CDR1 SGDLS, CDR2 YYNGEE. The length of the CDR3 is 18 residues. For the CDR3, the DNA is TGTGCCAGCAGCCCAGAGGGATCGGCACTGCAGTGGAACACTGAAGCTTTCTTT. Translation gives CASSPEGSALQWNTEAFF.

The J gene is TRBJ1-3, the V gene TRBV19, with D tentatively TRBD1 (6 bases). Trimming shortened V by 6 bases and J by 0 bases, and 12 bases separated the two germline ends. Per germline, CDR1 LNHDA and CDR2 SQIVND (reference sequence). The CDR3 is 15 amino acids. The CDR3 loop is CASSRTDSSGNTIYF. As DNA, the CDR3 is TGTGCCAGTAGCCGGACGGACAGCTCTGGAAACACCATATATTTT.

The chain's CDR3 is CSADREGAGELFF. The CDR3 DNA reads as TGCAGCGCAGACAGGGAAGGGGCCGGGGAGCTGTTTTTT. The chain joins TRBV29-1 to TRBJ2-2; TRBD1 aligns across 7 bases. The CDR3 consists of 13 residues. CDR1 SQVTM and CDR2 ANQGSEA come from the germline V gene. After removal of 7 bases from V and 6 bases from J, the junction contained 8 bases not matched to a gene.

This chain joins TRBV9 and TRBJ1-1; TRBD1 matches 8 bases. Germline V gene lookup returns CDR1 SGDLS and CDR2 YYNGEE. Losses at the gene ends were 3 bases for V and 7 bases for J; bases not matched to a gene: 2. The CDR3 consists of 12 residues. The chain's CDR3 is CASSAGQGEAFF. CDR3 nucleotide sequence: TGTGCCAGCAGCGCCGGACAGGGTGAAGCTTTCTTT.

This clone came up once. The chain links TRBV2 to TRBJ1-2, with TRBD1 matching over 8 bases. Trimming removed 4 bases from V and 4 bases from J; junction bases left unmatched: 8. Per the germline V gene, CDR1 is SNHLY and CDR2 is FYNNEI. The CDR3 runs to 15 residues. In DNA, the CDR3 is TGTGCCAGCAGTGGGTGGACAGGGAACCCCTATGGCTACACCTTC. Its translation: CASSGWTGNPYGYTF.

V usage is TRBV18 and J usage is TRBJ2-3; unclear D gene. V lost 6 bases and J lost 1, with 11 bases in between. CDR1 and CDR2 from the germline V gene are KGHSH and LQKENI. The CDR3 runs 14 residues. The CDR3 region is CASSPRLGTDTQYF. The CDR3 DNA reads as TGTGCCAGCTCCCCCAGACTGGGCACAGATACGCAGTATTTT.